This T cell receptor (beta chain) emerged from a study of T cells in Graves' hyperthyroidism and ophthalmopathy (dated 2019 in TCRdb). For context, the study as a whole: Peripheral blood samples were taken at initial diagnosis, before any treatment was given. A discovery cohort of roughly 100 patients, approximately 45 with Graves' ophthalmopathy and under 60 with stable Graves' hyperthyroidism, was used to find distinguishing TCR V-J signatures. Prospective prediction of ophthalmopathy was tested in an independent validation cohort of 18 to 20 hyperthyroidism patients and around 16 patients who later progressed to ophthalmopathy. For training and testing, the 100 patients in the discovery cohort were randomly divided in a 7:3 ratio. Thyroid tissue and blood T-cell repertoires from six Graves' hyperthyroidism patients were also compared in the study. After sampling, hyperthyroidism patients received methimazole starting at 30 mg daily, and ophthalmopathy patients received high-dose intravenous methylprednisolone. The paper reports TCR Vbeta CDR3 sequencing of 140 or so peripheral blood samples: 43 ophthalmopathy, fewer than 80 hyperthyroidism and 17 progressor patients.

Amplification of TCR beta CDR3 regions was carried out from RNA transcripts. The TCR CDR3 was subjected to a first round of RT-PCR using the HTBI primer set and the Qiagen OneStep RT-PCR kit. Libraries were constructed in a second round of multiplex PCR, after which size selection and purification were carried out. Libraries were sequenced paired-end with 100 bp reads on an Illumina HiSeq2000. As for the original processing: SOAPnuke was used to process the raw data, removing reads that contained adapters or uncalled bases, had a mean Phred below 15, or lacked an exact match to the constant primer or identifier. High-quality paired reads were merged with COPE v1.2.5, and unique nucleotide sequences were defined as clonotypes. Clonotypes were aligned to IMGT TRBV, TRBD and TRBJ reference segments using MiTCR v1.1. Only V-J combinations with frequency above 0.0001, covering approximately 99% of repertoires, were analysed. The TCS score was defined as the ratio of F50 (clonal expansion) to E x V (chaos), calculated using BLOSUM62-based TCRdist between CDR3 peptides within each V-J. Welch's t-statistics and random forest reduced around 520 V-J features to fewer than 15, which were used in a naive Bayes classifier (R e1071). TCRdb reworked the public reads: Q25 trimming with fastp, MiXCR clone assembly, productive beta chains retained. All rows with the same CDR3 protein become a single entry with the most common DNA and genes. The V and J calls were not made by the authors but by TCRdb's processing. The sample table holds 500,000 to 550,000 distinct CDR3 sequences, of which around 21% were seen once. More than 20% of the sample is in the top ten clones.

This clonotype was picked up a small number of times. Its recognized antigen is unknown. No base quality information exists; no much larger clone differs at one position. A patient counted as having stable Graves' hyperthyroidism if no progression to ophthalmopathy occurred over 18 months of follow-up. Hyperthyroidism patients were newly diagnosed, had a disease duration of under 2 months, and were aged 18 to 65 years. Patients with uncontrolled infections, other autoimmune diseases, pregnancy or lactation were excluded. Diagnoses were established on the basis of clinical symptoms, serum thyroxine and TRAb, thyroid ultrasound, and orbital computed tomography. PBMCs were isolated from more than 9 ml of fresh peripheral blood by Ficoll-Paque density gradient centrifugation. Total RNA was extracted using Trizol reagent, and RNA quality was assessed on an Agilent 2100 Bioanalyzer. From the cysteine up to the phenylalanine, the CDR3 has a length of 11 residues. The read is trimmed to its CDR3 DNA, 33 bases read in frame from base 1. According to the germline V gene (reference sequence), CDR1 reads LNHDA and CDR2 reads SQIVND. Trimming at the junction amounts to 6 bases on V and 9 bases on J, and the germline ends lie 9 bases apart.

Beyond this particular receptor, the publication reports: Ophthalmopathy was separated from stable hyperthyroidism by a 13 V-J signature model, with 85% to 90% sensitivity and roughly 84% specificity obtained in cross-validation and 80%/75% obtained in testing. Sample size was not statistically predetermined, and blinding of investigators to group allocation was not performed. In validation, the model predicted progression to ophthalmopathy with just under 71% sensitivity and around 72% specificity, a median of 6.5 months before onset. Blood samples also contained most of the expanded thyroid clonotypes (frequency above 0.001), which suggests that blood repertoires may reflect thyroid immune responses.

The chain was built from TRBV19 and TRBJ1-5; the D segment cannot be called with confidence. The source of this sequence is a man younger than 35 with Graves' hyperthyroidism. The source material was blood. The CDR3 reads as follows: CASSSGLPQHF. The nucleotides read TGTGCCAGTAGCTCAGGCTTGCCCCAGCATTTT.